The T cell receptor (beta chain) described here comes from a study of CD4+ T cells in melanoma. Clones were sequenced by immunoSEQ multiplex PCR, and TCRdb holds only the in-frame ones, with some missing. Among about 50,000 clones listed, roughly 89% were seen once. This TCR was sampled from a human donor with melanoma. Sequenced input: peripheral blood.

The CDR3 nucleotides read TGTGCCAGCAGCCGAGAGGGGACAGGGGGTAATGAGCAGTTCTTC. It yields the protein CASSREGTGGNEQFF. The rearrangement links TRBV11-3 to TRBJ2-1; TRBD1 aligns across 11 bases. The CDR3 has 15 residues. V shed 5 bases and J 7 bases; nucleotides not matched to a gene: 7. CDR1 and CDR2 from the germline V gene are SGHNT and YENEEA.